These T cell receptor beta chains were read from a single sample in a study of post-analysis software for immune sequencing data. MiXCR, run by TCRdb on the PCR reads, gives a single entry per CDR3 protein. Here the sample spans around 710,000 distinct CDR3 sequences, more than 45% being singletons. Sequenced input: blood. Source of these receptors: a girl aged 10-17 years with multiple sclerosis. Each CDR3 is given with its conserved first and last residue. The D gene is left open where the match is weak. Clone size appears in some rows only: once, few, many, or a class for an expanded clone.

D: -
size: -
V: TRBV4-1
J: TRBJ2-2
DNA: TGCGCCAGCAGCCGCTCCCACACCGGCGGCGGGGAGCTGTTTTTT
CDR3: CASSRSHTGGGELFF

D: -
size: -
V: TRBV20-1
J: TRBJ2-1
DNA: TGCAGTGCTCCTGGAGGGTACAATGAGCAGTTCTTC
CDR3: CSAPGGYNEQFF

D: -
size: -
V: TRBV18
J: TRBJ2-7
DNA: TGTGCCAGCTCACCAGCGGAACAACCCTACGAGCAGTACTTC
CDR3: CASSPAEQPYEQYF

D: -
size: -
V: TRBV28
J: TRBJ2-3
DNA: TGTGCCAGCAGTTGGGGCGAGGGAAGAGGCACAGATACGCAGTATTTT
CDR3: CASSWGEGRGTDTQYF

D: -
size: -
V: TRBV28
J: TRBJ2-7
DNA: TGTGCCAGCAGTCCCCCGGGACTGACTTTTGACGAGCAGTACTTC
CDR3: CASSPPGLTFDEQYF

D: -
size: few
V: TRBV12-3/TRBV12-4
J: TRBJ2-7
DNA: TGTGCCAGCAGTCCCCAGGTGGGGAACACCTACGAGCAGTACTTC
CDR3: CASSPQVGNTYEQYF

D: -
size: -
V: TRBV6-2/TRBV6-3
J: TRBJ2-2
DNA: TGTGCCAGCAGCCAGACTAGGCGTGGGGTGTTTTTT
CDR3: CASSQTRRGVFF

D: -
size: -
V: TRBV12-3/TRBV12-4
J: TRBJ1-4
DNA: TGTGCCAGCAGGGGCTTAGGTTTGACGGAGGATCGCGAAAAACTGTTTTTT
CDR3: CASRGLGLTEDREKLFF

D: TRBD2
size: -
V: TRBV10-3
J: TRBJ2-3
DNA: TGTGCCATCAGGTTTAGCGGGACTGACACAGATACGCAGTATTTT
CDR3: CAIRFSGTDTDTQYF

D: TRBD2
size: -
V: TRBV4-1
J: TRBJ2-1
DNA: TGCGCCAGCAGCCAAGATCTGGGGACGGGAGGGCGCGTCTACAATGAGCAGTTCTTC
CDR3: CASSQDLGTGGRVYNEQFF

D: -
size: many
V: TRBV6-2/TRBV6-3
J: TRBJ2-5
DNA: TGTGCCAGCAGTCTCCGGGTGGACCTGCAAGAAGAGACCCAGTACTTC
CDR3: CASSLRVDLQEETQYF

D: -
size: -
V: TRBV2
J: TRBJ1-2
DNA: TGTGCCAGCAGTGAAGGTGCACCCGAAGACTATGGCTACACCTTC
CDR3: CASSEGAPEDYGYTF

D: -
size: -
V: TRBV3-1
J: TRBJ2-5
DNA: TGTGCCAGCAGCCGAGCGGGTCAAGAGACCCAGTACTTC
CDR3: CASSRAGQETQYF

D: TRBD1
size: -
V: TRBV3-1
J: TRBJ1-1
DNA: TGTGCCAGCAGGCCGCAGGAGGGGGCAACGTCGCGCGCTTTCTTT
CDR3: CASRPQEGATSRAFF

D: -
size: -
V: TRBV5-5
J: TRBJ2-5
DNA: TGTGCCAGCAGCGCTTGGGGCGAGGAGGAGGAGACCCAGTACTTC
CDR3: CASSAWGEEEETQYF

D: TRBD1
size: few
V: TRBV20-1
J: TRBJ2-7
DNA: TGCAGTGCTCCGTCCCGGACAGGGGTTACCTACGAGCAGTACTTC
CDR3: CSAPSRTGVTYEQYF